This TCR beta chain was documented in a study of cytomegalovirus exposure and HLA in healthy donors. This clone came up once. This PCR relied on a set of 60 Vbeta primers and 13 Jbeta primers. TCRdb keeps only in-frame clones here, not all; method: immunoSEQ multiplex PCR. The sample records 150,000 to 200,000 clones, approximately 80% being singletons. The CDR3 totals 14 residues. Germline lookup yields CDR1 SGDLS and CDR2 YYNGEE. V shed 0 bases, J shed 4 bases, and the junction held 1 base outside the gene matches. This chain links TRBV9 with TRBJ2-1, with TRBD1 matching over 7 bases. The sample was PBMCs. The sequence came from a woman aged 18-30 years in good health and CMV-seropositive. The CDR3 DNA is TGTGCCAGCAGCGTAGGGGGACAGTACAATGAGCAGTTCTTC. Translated: CASSVGGQYNEQFF.